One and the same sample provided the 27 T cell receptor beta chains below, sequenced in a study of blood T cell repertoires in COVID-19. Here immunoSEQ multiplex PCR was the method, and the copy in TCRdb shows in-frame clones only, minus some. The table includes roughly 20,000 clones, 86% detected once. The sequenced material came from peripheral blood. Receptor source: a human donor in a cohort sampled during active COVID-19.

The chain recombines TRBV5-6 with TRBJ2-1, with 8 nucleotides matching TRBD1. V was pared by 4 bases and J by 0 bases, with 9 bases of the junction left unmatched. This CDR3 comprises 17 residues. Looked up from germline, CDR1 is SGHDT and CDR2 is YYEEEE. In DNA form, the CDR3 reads TGTGCCAGCAGCAGCTCCAGGGGGCTTCCCTCCTACAATGAGCAGTTCTTC. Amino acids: CASSSSRGLPSYNEQFF. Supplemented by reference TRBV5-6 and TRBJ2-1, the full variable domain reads DAGVTQSPTHLIKTRGQQVTLRCSPKSGHDTVSWYQQALGQGPQFIFQYYEEEERQRGNFPDRFSGHQFPNYSSELNVNALLLGDSALYLCASSSSRGLPSYNEQFFGPGTRLTVL.

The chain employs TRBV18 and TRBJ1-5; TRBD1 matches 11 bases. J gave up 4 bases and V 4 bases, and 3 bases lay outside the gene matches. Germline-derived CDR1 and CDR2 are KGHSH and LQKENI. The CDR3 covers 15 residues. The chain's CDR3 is CASSLGQGANQPQHF. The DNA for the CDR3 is TGTGCCAGCTCACTAGGACAGGGGGCTAATCAGCCCCAGCATTTT.

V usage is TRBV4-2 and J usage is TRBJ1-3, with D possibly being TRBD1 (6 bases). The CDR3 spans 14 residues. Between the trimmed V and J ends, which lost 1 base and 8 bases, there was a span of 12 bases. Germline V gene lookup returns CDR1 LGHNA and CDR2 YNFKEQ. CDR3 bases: TGTGCCAGCAGCCAAGGACTACAGGGATACACCATATATTTT. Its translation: CASSQGLQGYTIYF.

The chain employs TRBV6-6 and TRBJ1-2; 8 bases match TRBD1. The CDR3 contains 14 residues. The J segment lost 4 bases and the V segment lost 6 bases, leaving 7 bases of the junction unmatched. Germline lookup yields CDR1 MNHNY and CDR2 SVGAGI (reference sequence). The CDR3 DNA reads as TGTGCCAGCAGCGGGACAGGAGACACCTATGGCTACACCTTC. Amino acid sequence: CASSGTGDTYGYTF.

In nucleotides, the CDR3 is TGTGCCAGCAGCGTAGCTACGGGGATCTCGGATGGCTACACCTTC. Protein product: CASSVATGISDGYTF. The chain joins TRBV9 to TRBJ1-2; no firm D call. V lost 0 bases, J lost 6 bases, and 15 bases lay in between. Per the germline V gene, CDR1 is SGDLS and CDR2 is YYNGEE. CDR3 length equals 15 residues.

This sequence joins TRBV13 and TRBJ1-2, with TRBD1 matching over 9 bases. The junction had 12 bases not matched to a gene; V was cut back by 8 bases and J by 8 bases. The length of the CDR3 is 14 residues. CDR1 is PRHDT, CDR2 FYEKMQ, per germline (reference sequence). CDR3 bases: TGTGCCAGCTATGGCGGGACAGGGCTAGTAGGCTACACCTTC. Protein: CASYGGTGLVGYTF.

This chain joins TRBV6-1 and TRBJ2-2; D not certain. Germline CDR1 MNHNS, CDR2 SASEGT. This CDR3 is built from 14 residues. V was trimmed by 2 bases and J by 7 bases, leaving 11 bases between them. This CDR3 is CASSEIYRYGELFF. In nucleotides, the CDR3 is TGTGCCAGCAGTGAAATTTATCGGTACGGGGAGCTGTTTTTT.

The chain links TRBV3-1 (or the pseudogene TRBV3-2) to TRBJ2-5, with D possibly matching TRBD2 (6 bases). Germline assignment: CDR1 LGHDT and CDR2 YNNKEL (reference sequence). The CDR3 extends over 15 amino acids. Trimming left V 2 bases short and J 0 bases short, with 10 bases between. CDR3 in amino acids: CASSQSGGHQETQYF. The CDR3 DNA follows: TGTGCCAGCAGCCAATCCGGGGGTCACCAAGAGACCCAGTACTTC.

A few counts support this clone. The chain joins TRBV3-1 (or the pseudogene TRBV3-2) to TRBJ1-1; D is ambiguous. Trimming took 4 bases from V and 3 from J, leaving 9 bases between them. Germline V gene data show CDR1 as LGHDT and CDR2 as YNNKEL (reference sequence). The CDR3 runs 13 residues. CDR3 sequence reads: CASSRSLYTEAFF. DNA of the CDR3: TGTGCCAGCAGCCGAAGCCTATACACTGAAGCTTTCTTT.

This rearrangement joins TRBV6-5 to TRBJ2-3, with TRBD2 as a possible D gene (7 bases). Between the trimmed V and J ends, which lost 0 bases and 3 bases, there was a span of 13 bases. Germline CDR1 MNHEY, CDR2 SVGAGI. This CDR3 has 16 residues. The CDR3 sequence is CASSYSEQGGTDTQYF. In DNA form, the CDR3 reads TGTGCCAGCAGTTACTCGGAACAGGGAGGGACAGATACGCAGTATTTT.

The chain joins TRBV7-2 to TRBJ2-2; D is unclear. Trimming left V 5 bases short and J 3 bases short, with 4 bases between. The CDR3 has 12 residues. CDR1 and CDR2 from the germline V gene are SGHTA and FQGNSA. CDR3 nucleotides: TGTGCCAGCAGCCCTTACACCGGGGAGCTGTTTTTT. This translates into CASSPYTGELFF.

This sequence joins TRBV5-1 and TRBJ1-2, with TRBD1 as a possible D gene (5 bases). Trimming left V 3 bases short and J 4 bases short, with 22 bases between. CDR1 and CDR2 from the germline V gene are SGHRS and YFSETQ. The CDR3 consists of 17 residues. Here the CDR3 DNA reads TGCGCCAGCAGCTCCATTTTTTCAGGGACGGAGGGCTATGGCTACACCTTC. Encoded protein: CASSSIFSGTEGYGYTF.

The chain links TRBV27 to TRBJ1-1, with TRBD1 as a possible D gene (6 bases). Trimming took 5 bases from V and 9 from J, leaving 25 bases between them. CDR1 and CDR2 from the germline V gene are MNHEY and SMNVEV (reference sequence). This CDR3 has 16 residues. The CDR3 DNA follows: TGTGCCAGCAGTCCGGTTTTATCGGCGGGGGGGCACCAAGCTTTCTTT. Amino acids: CASSPVLSAGGHQAFF.

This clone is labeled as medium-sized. CDR3 DNA: TGCAGCGCCACAACTAGCGTATACGCGAACACCGGGGAGCTGTTTTTT. This codes for CSATTSVYANTGELFF. The gene calls are TRBV29-1 and TRBJ2-2; 7 bases align to TRBD2. This CDR3 has 16 amino acids. Germline V lookup: CDR1 SQVTM, CDR2 ANQGSEA. V lost 7 bases and J lost 0; bases outside the gene matches: 11.

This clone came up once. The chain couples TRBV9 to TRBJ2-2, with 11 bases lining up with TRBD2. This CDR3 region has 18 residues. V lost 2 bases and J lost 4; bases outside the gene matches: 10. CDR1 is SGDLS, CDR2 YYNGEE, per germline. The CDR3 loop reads CASSVTSGSRSGTGELFF. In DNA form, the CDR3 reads TGTGCCAGCAGCGTTACTAGCGGGAGCCGATCCGGCACCGGGGAGCTGTTTTTT. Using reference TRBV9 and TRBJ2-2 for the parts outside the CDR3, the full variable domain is DSGVTQTPKHLITATGQRVTLRCSPRSGDLSVYWYQQSLDQGLQFLIQYYNGEERAKGNILERFSAQQFPDLHSELNLSSLELGDSALYFCASSVTSGSRSGTGELFFGEGSRLTVL.

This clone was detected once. This CDR3 is CASSPPGHSNTGELFF. In nucleotides, the CDR3 is TGTGCCAGCTCACCACCGGGACACTCGAACACCGGGGAGCTGTTTTTT. The genes are TRBV18 and TRBJ2-2; D might be TRBD1 (6 bases). V gave up 0 bases and J gave up 0 bases, with 8 bases separating them. CDR1 is KGHSH and CDR2 is LQKENI in the germline V gene. The CDR3 is 16 residues long.

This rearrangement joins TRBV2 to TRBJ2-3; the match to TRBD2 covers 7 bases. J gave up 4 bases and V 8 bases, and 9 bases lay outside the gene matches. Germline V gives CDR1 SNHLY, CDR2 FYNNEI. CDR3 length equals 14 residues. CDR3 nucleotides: TGTGCCAGCGGGGGGGGAGGGTTCCCAGATACGCAGTATTTT. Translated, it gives CASGGGGFPDTQYF.

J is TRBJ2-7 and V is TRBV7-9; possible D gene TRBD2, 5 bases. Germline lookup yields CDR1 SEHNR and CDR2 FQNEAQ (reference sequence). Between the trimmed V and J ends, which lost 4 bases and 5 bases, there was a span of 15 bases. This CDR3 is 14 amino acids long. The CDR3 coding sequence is TGTGCCAGCAGCTCTCAACTAGTCCGACACGAGCAGTACTTC. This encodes CASSSQLVRHEQYF.

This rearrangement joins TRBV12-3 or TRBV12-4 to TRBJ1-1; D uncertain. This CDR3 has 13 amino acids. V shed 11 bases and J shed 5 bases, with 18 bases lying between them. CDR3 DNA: TGTGCCTCCGCATCGGGAGTAGGAACTGAAGCTTTCTTT. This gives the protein CASASGVGTEAFF.

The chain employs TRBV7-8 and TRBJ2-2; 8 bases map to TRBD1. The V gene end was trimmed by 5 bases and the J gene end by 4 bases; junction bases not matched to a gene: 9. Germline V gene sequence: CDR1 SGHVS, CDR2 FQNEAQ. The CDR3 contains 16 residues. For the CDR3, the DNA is TGTGCCAGCAGCCACAAGACAGGGGTGGGCACCGGGGAGCTGTTTTTT. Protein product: CASSHKTGVGTGELFF. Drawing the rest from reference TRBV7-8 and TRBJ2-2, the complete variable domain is GAGVSQSPRYKVAKRGQDVALRCDPISGHVSLFWYQQALGQGPEFLTYFQNEAQLDKSGLPSDRFFAERPEGSVSTLKIQRTQQEDSAVYLCASSHKTGVGTGELFFGEGSRLTVL.

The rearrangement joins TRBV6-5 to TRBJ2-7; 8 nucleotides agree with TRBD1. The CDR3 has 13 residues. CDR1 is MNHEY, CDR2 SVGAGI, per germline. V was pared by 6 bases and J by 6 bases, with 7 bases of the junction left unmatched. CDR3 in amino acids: CASREDRVGEQYF. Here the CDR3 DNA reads TGTGCCAGCAGAGAGGACAGGGTGGGCGAGCAGTACTTC.

In nucleotides, the CDR3 is TGTGCCAGCAGCTTATTACTAGCGGGAAACAACGAGCAGTACTTC. It specifies CASSLLLAGNNEQYF. The chain carries TRBV7-3 and TRBJ2-7; 10 bases agree with TRBD2. After removal of 2 bases from V and 5 bases from J, the junction contained 6 bases not matched to a gene. CDR1 and CDR2 from the germline V gene are SGHTA and FQGTGA. The CDR3 is 15 residues long.

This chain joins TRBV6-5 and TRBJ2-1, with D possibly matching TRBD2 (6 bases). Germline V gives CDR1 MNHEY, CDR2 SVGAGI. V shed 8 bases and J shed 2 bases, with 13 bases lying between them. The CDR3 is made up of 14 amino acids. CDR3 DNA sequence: TGTGCCAGCGTTGGACTATTACCCTACAATGAGCAGTTCTTC. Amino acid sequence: CASVGLLPYNEQFF.

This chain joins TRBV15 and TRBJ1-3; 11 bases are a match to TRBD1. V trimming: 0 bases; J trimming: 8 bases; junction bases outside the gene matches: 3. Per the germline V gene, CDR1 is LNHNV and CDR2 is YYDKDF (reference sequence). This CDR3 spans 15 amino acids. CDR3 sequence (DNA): TGTGCCACCAGCAGAGAGGACAGGGGGCTGTACACCATATATTTT. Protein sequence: CATSREDRGLYTIYF.

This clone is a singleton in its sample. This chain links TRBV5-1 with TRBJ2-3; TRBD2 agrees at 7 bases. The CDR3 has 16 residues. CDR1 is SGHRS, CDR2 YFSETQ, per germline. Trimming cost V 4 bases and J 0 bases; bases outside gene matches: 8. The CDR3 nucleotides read TGCGCCAGCAGCCTAACTAGCGTTTCTAGCACAGATACGCAGTATTTT. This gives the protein CASSLTSVSSTDTQYF.

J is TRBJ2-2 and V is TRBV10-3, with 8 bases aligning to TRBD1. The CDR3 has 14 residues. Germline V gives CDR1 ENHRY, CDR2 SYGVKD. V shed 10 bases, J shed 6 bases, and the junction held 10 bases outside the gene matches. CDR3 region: CATETGVEAGELFF. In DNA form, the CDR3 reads TGTGCCACTGAGACAGGGGTAGAGGCCGGGGAGCTGTTTTTT.

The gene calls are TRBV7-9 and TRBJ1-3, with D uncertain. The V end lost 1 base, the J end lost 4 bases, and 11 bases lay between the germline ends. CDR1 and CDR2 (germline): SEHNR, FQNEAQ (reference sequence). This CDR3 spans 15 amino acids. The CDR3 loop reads CASSLVSKIGNTIYF. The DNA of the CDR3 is TGTGCCAGCAGCTTAGTTTCTAAAATCGGAAACACCATATATTTT.